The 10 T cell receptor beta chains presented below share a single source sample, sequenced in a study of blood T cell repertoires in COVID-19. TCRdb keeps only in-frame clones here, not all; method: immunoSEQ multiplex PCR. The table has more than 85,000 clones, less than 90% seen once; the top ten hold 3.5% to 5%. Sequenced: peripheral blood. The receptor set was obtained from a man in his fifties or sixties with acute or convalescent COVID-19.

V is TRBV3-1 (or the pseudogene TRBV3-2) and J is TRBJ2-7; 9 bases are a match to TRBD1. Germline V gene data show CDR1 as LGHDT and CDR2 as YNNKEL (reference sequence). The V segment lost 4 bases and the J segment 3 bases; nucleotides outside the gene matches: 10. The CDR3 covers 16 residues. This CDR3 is CASSRHPGTGFYEQYF. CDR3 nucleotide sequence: TGTGCCAGCAGCCGGCATCCCGGGACAGGGTTCTACGAGCAGTACTTC.

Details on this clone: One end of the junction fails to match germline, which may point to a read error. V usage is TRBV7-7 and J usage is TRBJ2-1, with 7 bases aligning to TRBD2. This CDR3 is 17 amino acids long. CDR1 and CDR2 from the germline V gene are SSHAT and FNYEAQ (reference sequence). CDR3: CASSYKYSAGEEYEQFF. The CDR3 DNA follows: TGTGCTAGCAGCTACAAGTACTCGGCGGGGGAGGAATATGAGCAGTTCTTC. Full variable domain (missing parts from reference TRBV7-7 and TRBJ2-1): GAGVSQSPRYKVTKRGQDVTLRCDPISSHATLYWYQQALGQGPEFLTYFNYEAQPDKSGLPSDRFSAERPEGSISTLTIQRTEQRDSAMYRCASSYKYSAGEEYEQFFGPGTRLTVL.

The CDR3 spells CASSLRTSLQETQYF. The CDR3 DNA reads TGTGCCAGCAGCCTTCGGACTAGCTTACAAGAGACCCAGTACTTC. The V call is TRBV5-4, the J call TRBJ2-5; 8 positions match TRBD2. Germline loops: CDR1 SGHNT, CDR2 YYREEE (reference sequence). Trimming removed 4 bases from V and 2 bases from J; junction bases left unmatched: 7. CDR3 length equals 15 residues.

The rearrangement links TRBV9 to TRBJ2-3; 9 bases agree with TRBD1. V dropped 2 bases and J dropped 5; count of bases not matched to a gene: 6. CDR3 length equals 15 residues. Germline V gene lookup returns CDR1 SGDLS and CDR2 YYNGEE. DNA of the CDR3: TGTGCCAGCAGCGTTCGGACAGGGGTAGGAGATACGCAGTATTTT. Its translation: CASSVRTGVGDTQYF.

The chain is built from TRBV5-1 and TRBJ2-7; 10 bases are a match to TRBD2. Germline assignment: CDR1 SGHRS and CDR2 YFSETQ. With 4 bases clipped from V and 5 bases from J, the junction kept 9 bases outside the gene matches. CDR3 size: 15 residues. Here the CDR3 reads CASSILAGVSNEQYF. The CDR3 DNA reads TGCGCCAGCAGCATCCTAGCGGGAGTGTCTAACGAGCAGTACTTC.

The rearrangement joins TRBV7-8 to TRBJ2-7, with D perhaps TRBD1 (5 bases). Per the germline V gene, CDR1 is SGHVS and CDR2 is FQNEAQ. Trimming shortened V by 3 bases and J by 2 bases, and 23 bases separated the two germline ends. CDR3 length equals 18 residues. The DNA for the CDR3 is TGTGCCAGCAGCTTGGGTGCAGCTGGGGCCAGTGGGACCTACGAGCAGTACTTC. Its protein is CASSLGAAGASGTYEQYF.

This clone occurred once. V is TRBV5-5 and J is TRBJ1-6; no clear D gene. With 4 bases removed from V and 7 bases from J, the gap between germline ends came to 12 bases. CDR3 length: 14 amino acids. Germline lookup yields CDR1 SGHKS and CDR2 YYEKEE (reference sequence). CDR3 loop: CASSPGLRNSPLHF. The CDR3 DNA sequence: TGTGCCAGCAGCCCTGGACTGAGGAATTCACCCCTCCACTTT.

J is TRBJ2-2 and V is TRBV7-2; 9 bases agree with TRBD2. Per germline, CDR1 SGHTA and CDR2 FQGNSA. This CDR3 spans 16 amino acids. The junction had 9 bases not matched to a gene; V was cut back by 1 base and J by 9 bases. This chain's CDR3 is CASSLDASGNIRELFF. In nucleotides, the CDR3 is TGTGCCAGCAGCTTAGATGCTAGCGGGAACATCAGGGAGCTGTTTTTT.

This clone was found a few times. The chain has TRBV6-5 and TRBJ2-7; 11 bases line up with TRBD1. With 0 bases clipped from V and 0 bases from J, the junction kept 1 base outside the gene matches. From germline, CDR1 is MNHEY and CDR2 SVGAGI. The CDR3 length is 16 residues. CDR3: CASSYSGTGGSYEQYF. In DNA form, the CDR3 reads TGTGCCAGCAGTTACTCAGGGACAGGGGGCTCCTACGAGCAGTACTTC.

The chain's CDR3 is CASSRALGTGDTGELFF. The CDR3 DNA reads TGTGCCAGCAGCCGAGCCTTAGGGACAGGGGACACCGGGGAGCTGTTTTTT. The V gene is TRBV4-2, the J gene TRBJ2-2; 10 bases align to TRBD1. The CDR3 spans 17 residues. With 4 bases clipped from V and 3 bases from J, the junction kept 8 bases outside the gene matches. Germline loops: CDR1 LGHNA, CDR2 YNFKEQ.